The 32 T cell receptor beta chains in this list originate from one sample, sequenced in a study of cytomegalovirus exposure and HLA in healthy donors. The PCR made use of 60 Vbeta and 13 Jbeta primers. Produced via immunoSEQ multiplex PCR; TCRdb's table is partial and in-frame only. The repertoire consists of 300,000 or so clones, with around four fifths occurring once and the leading ten covering roughly 2%. The sequencing input was PBMCs. The receptors originated from a woman in her thirties or forties in good health and CMV-seropositive.

The chain has TRBV11-3 and TRBJ1-4; D is uncertain. Germline V gene lookup returns CDR1 SGHNT and CDR2 YENEEA. Trimming left V 3 bases short and J 8 bases short, with 22 bases between. The CDR3 contains 17 residues. CDR3 in DNA: TGTGCCAGCAGCTTCCTAGGCGCCGTTGGAGGGCCGGAAAAACTGTTTTTT. This sequence encodes CASSFLGAVGGPEKLFF.

The chain links TRBV5-4 to TRBJ1-3, with TRBD1 as a possible D gene (6 bases). Between the trimmed V and J ends, which lost 1 base and 2 bases, there was a span of 13 bases. The CDR3 totals 16 residues. Germline loops: CDR1 SGHNT, CDR2 YYREEE (reference sequence). The CDR3: CASSLIMDSPGNTIYF. For the CDR3, the DNA is TGTGCCAGCAGCTTGATTATGGACAGCCCTGGAAACACCATATATTTT.

The chain couples TRBV28 to TRBJ1-2; the D gene is possibly TRBD1 (5 bases). This CDR3 spans 13 amino acids. Trimming pared 5 bases from V and 4 bases from J, leaving 11 bases between. Germline CDR1 and CDR2: MDHEN and SYDVKM. This CDR3 is CASSALDSYGYTF. CDR3 sequence (DNA): TGTGCCAGCAGTGCCCTCGACAGCTATGGCTACACCTTC.

The genes are TRBV14 and TRBJ1-1, with a tentative D call TRBD1 (6 bases). V lost 3 bases and J 9 bases, leaving 11 bases between the germline ends. This CDR3 has 12 amino acids. Germline V CDR1 and CDR2: SGHDN, FVKESK. The CDR3 protein is CASSQGQDKAFF. The CDR3 bases are TGTGCCAGCAGCCAGGGACAAGATAAAGCTTTCTTT.

The sample holds a few counts of this clone. V is TRBV28 and J is TRBJ1-5; possibly TRBD1 for D (6 bases). Germline CDR1 reads MDHEN; CDR2 reads SYDVKM. Between the trimmed V and J ends, which lost 5 bases and 7 bases, there was a span of 15 bases. The CDR3 length is 14 residues. In nucleotides, the CDR3 is TGTGCCAGCAGTCCCGCCAGGGGAGGGCAGCCCCAGCATTTT. Protein: CASSPARGGQPQHF.

The chain employs TRBV11-2 and TRBJ2-5; unclear D gene. From germline, CDR1 is SGHAT and CDR2 FQNNGV. V dropped 3 bases and J dropped 3 bases, with 14 bases sitting between them. The CDR3 has 15 residues. The CDR3 DNA reads TGTGCCAGCAGCTTCCCACTCTTCGAGAAAGAGACCCAGTACTTC. Its protein product is CASSFPLFEKETQYF.

V and J are TRBV7-9 and TRBJ2-2; D gene ambiguous. Germline V gene sequence: CDR1 SEHNR, CDR2 FQNEAQ (reference sequence). V was shortened by 4 bases and J by 6 bases, with 6 bases between the two germline ends. CDR3 length equals 12 residues. CDR3 in amino acids: CASSSTSGELFF. For the CDR3, the DNA is TGTGCCAGCAGCTCAACTTCCGGGGAGCTGTTTTTT.

This clone was found once. The J gene is TRBJ1-6, the V gene TRBV28; perhaps TRBD1 as D (5 bases). Germline V gene data show CDR1 as MDHEN and CDR2 as SYDVKM. This CDR3 is 14 amino acids long. V shed 5 bases and J shed 5 bases, with 10 bases lying between them. The CDR3 region has the DNA TGTGCCAGCAGTCCAATGGGGCATAATTCACCCCTCCACTTT. Encoded protein: CASSPMGHNSPLHF.

The chain combines TRBV9 with TRBJ1-2; no clear D gene. CDR3 length equals 13 residues. V shed 0 bases and J shed 8 bases, with 11 bases lying between them. Germline V gives CDR1 SGDLS, CDR2 YYNGEE. This CDR3 reads CASSVGARGGYTF. The CDR3 DNA sequence: TGTGCCAGCAGCGTAGGGGCCCGCGGGGGCTACACCTTC.

CDR3 nucleotides: TGCGCCAGCAGCCAAGATTTTTCACAGGGCCCAAACAAACGCACAGATACGCAGTATTTT. Its protein is CASSQDFSQGPNKRTDTQYF. The chain recombines TRBV4-3 with TRBJ2-3; D may be TRBD1 (6 bases). Trimming took off 0 bases at V and 1 base at J, with 23 bases between the two ends. The CDR3 covers 20 residues. The germline V gene has CDR1 LGHNA and CDR2 YSLEER.

The chain combines TRBV19 with TRBJ2-3; 7 positions agree with TRBD1. The CDR3 sequence is 14 residues long. The V gene end was trimmed by 5 bases and the J gene end by 7 bases; junction bases not matched to a gene: 9. Germline V gives CDR1 LNHDA, CDR2 SQIVND (reference sequence). CDR3 residues: CASSLRQGYNTQYF. The CDR3 DNA reads as TGTGCCAGTAGTCTCAGACAGGGTTATAATACGCAGTATTTT.

The chain couples TRBV2 to TRBJ1-4, with D perhaps matching TRBD1 (5 bases). The germline V gene encodes CDR1 SNHLY and CDR2 FYNNEI. V dropped 3 bases and J dropped 3 bases, with 11 bases sitting between them. The CDR3 loop spans 15 amino acids. The CDR3 here is CASSESGGSNEKLFF. In DNA form, the CDR3 reads TGTGCCAGCAGTGAGTCCGGGGGTTCTAATGAAAAACTGTTTTTT.

On this clone: Other DNA sequences from this sample encode an identical CDR3 as well. The rearrangement uses TRBV7-2 and TRBJ2-5; weak D call: TRBD1 (6 bases). Germline V gene sequence: CDR1 SGHTA, CDR2 FQGNSA. The CDR3 is 14 amino acids. The V gene lost 1 base and the J gene lost 4 bases, with 10 bases spanning the gap. The CDR3: CASSLGTGRETQYF. The DNA for the CDR3 is TGTGCCAGCAGCTTAGGCACAGGGAGAGAGACCCAGTACTTC.

This clone was detected only once. The genes are TRBV23-1 and TRBJ1-2; unclear D gene. TRBV23-1 has ORF status, its function being uncertain. This CDR3 contains 15 residues. V lost 4 bases to trimming and J lost 5 bases, with 17 bases between them. CDR3 region: CASSPKSPGEYGYTF. The CDR3 nucleotides read TGCGCCAGCAGTCCCAAGAGTCCGGGAGAATATGGCTACACCTTC.

The genes are TRBV6-5 and TRBJ2-3; D is unclear. V lost 10 bases and J lost 1, with 6 bases in between. This CDR3 has 11 residues. Germline CDR1 reads MNHEY; CDR2 reads SVGAGI. This CDR3 is CATSRTDTQYF. As DNA, the CDR3 is TGTGCCACCTCTCGCACAGATACGCAGTATTTT.

The chain joins TRBV7-2 to TRBJ2-1; 13 bases agree with TRBD2. The CDR3 loop spans 14 amino acids. V lost 10 bases, J lost 4 bases, and 4 bases stayed unmatched. Germline V gene lookup returns CDR1 SGHTA and CDR2 FQGNSA. Here the CDR3 reads CATEGLAGYNEQFF. CDR3 nucleotide sequence: TGTGCCACTGAGGGACTAGCGGGGTACAATGAGCAGTTCTTC.

The chain combines TRBV20-1 with TRBJ2-5; D not resolved. The V gene's germline CDR1 is DFQATT and CDR2 SNEGSKA (reference sequence). Trimming took off 6 bases at V and 2 bases at J, with 7 bases between the two ends. The CDR3 contains 11 residues. As DNA, the CDR3 is TGCAGTGCCTACCCACAAGAGACCCAGTACTTC. Its translation: CSAYPQETQYF.

This clone was seen a few times. The gene calls are TRBV18 and TRBJ2-4, with D tentatively TRBD1 (6 bases). Trimming stripped 6 bases from V and 4 bases from J, with 16 bases between. From germline, CDR1 is KGHSH and CDR2 LQKENI. This CDR3 comprises 15 residues. CDR3: CASSPEGTKKNIQYF. The CDR3 DNA sequence: TGTGCCAGCTCCCCCGAGGGGACAAAAAAAAACATTCAGTACTTC.

This clone was observed a few times. This chain uses TRBV7-9 with TRBJ2-7; a weak D match, TRBD2 (6 bases). There are 14 residues in the CDR3. From germline, CDR1 is SEHNR and CDR2 FQNEAQ (reference sequence). V was pared by 5 bases and J by 5 bases, with 16 bases between. The CDR3 DNA reads TGTGCCAGCAGCCCCGGGACTCCCAGCCACGAGCAGTACTTC. Translation: CASSPGTPSHEQYF.

This clone was picked up one time. The chain combines TRBV7-2 with TRBJ2-2; 10 nucleotides line up with TRBD2. V lost 2 bases to trimming and J lost 5 bases; unmatched junction nucleotides: 5. The CDR3 loop spans 16 amino acids. Germline CDR1 is SGHTA and CDR2 is FQGNSA. The DNA for the CDR3 is TGTGCCAGCAGCTTATCTAGCGGGAGTTTAACCGGGGAGCTGTTTTTT. This translates into CASSLSSGSLTGELFF.

This clone was seen only once. The J gene is TRBJ2-1, the V gene TRBV9; D might be TRBD2 (6 bases). V gave up 0 bases and J gave up 5 bases, with 12 bases separating them. CDR3 size: 15 residues. Looked up from germline, CDR1 is SGDLS and CDR2 is YYNGEE. CDR3 coding DNA: TGTGCCAGCAGCGTAGCGGGACTGGATGACAATGAGCAGTTCTTC. It specifies CASSVAGLDDNEQFF.

V and J are TRBV5-1 and TRBJ2-7; possible D gene TRBD2, 5 bases. The germline V and J ends were trimmed by 0 bases and 2 bases, with 12 bases remaining between them. The CDR3 totals 15 residues. The germline V gene has CDR1 SGHRS and CDR2 YFSETQ. The DNA of the CDR3 is TGCGCCAGCAGCTTGGAGAGCGGTGGGCCCTACGAGCAGTACTTC. Translating it yields CASSLESGGPYEQYF.

This chain connects TRBV7-3 to TRBJ2-3; TRBD2 is a possible D gene (5 bases). This CDR3 has 17 residues. Germline loops: CDR1 SGHTA, CDR2 FQGTGA. Trimming removed 5 bases from V and 4 bases from J, with 22 bases in between. CDR3 sequence (DNA): TGTGCCAGCAGCCTCGGGATCGGTCGAGGAGCCGCAGATACGCAGTATTTT. It is translated as CASSLGIGRGAADTQYF.

The chain recombines TRBV11-1 with TRBJ2-7; the match to TRBD2 covers 7 bases. The length of the CDR3 is 13 residues. V shed 5 bases, J shed 6 bases, and the junction held 7 bases outside the gene matches. Germline values: CDR1 SGHAT, CDR2 FQDESV (reference sequence). CDR3 loop: CASSPTSFSEQYF. CDR3 DNA: TGTGCCAGCAGCCCGACTAGCTTCTCCGAGCAGTACTTC.

The chain uses TRBV11-3 and TRBJ2-7, with TRBD2 as a possible D gene (5 bases). V dropped 5 bases and J dropped 0 bases, with 14 bases sitting between them. This CDR3 has 15 amino acids. CDR1 SGHNT and CDR2 YENEEA come from the germline V gene. CDR3 coding DNA: TGTGCCAGCAGCGTAAGAAGCGGAGACTCCTACGAGCAGTACTTC. Translated: CASSVRSGDSYEQYF.

CDR3 residues: CASSLPGGRDGQFF. The CDR3 DNA reads TGTGCCAGCAGTTTACCAGGGGGCAGGGATGGGCAGTTCTTC. The rearrangement joins TRBV28 to TRBJ2-1; 8 positions match TRBD1. Germline values: CDR1 MDHEN, CDR2 SYDVKM. V trimming: 2 bases; J trimming: 12 bases; junction bases outside the gene matches: 9. This CDR3 is 14 amino acids long.

V usage is TRBV19 and J usage is TRBJ2-2; D call uncertain. This CDR3 spans 15 amino acids. Trimming cost V 1 base and J 1 base, with 7 bases left between them. CDR1 and CDR2 from the germline V gene are LNHDA and SQIVND (reference sequence). CDR3 in DNA: TGTGCCAGTAGTATAGCGGCAGGGAACACCGGGGAGCTGTTTTTT. Protein sequence: CASSIAAGNTGELFF.

This clone was counted only a few times. The chain is built from TRBV28 and TRBJ2-2; possible D gene TRBD1, 6 bases. The germline V and J ends were trimmed by 2 bases and 4 bases, with 11 bases remaining between them. This CDR3 has 15 amino acids. Germline loops: CDR1 MDHEN, CDR2 SYDVKM. CDR3 region: CASSLNRAGTGELFF. The CDR3 DNA reads TGTGCCAGCAGTTTAAACAGGGCGGGCACCGGGGAGCTGTTTTTT. Full variable domain (rest looked up from reference TRBV28 and TRBJ2-2): DVKVTQSSRYLVKRTGEKVFLECVQDMDHENMFWYRQDPGLGLRLIYFSYDVKMKEKGDIPEGYSVSREKKERFSLILESASTNQTSMYLCASSLNRAGTGELFFGEGSRLTVL.

The rearrangement uses TRBV9 and TRBJ2-7; TRBD1 matches at 10 bases. The J segment lost 4 bases and the V segment lost 2 bases, leaving 3 bases of the junction unmatched. The CDR3 runs 14 residues. The germline V gene has CDR1 SGDLS and CDR2 YYNGEE. The CDR3 DNA reads as TGTGCCAGCAGCGTGGACAGGGGGAATTACGAGCAGTACTTC. As protein: CASSVDRGNYEQYF.

This clone was detected only a few times. The chain is built from TRBV28 and TRBJ1-2, with D uncertain. This CDR3 region has 14 residues. Trimming removed 4 bases from V and 4 bases from J, with 13 bases in between. Germline CDR1 is MDHEN and CDR2 is SYDVKM. The CDR3, as DNA: TGTGCCAGCAGTTCCAGTTTATATGCCTATGGCTACACCTTC. This sequence encodes CASSSSLYAYGYTF.

This rearrangement joins TRBV27 to TRBJ2-1; possibly TRBD1 for D (5 bases). The V and J ends lost 8 bases and 7 bases respectively, with 36 bases between them. Germline CDR1 and CDR2: MNHEY and SMNVEV (reference sequence). CDR3 size: 20 residues. The CDR3 region has the DNA TGTGCCAGCCCCCCCCTCCCAGTTCGTGGGCAGGACAATATTGGAAATGAGCAGTTCTTC. Encoded protein: CASPPLPVRGQDNIGNEQFF.

The chain links TRBV4-1 to TRBJ2-2; 16 nucleotides line up with TRBD2. V shed 0 bases and J 7 bases; nucleotides not matched to a gene: 17. The CDR3 runs to 22 residues. CDR1 is MGHRA and CDR2 is YSYEKL in the germline V gene. CDR3 loop: CASSQERDRGGLAGGPHGELFF. The CDR3 nucleotides read TGCGCCAGCAGCCAAGAAAGGGACCGTGGGGGACTAGCGGGAGGGCCCCACGGGGAGCTGTTTTTT.